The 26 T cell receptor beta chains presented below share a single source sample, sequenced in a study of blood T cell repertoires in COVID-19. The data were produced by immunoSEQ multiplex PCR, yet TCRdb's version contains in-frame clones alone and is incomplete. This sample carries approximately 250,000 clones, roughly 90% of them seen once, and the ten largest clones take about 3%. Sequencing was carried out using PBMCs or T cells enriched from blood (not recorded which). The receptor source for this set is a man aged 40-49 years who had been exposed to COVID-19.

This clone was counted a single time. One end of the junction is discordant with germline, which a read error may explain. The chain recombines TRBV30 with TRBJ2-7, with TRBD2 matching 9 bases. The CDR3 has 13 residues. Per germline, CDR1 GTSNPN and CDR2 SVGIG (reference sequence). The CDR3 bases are TGTGCCTGGAGTTACCCCTCGACTAGCGGTCTTATCTTC. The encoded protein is CAWSYPSTSGLIF.

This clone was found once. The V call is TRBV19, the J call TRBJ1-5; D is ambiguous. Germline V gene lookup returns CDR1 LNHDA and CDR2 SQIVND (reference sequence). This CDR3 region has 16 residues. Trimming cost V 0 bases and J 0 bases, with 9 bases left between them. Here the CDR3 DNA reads TGTGCCAGTAGTATAGATCGCGGGATTAGCAATCAGCCCCAGCATTTT. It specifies CASSIDRGISNQPQHF.

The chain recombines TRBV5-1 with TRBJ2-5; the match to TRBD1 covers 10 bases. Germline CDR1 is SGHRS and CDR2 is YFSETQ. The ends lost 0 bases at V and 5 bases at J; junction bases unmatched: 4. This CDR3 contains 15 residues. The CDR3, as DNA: TGCGCCAGCAGCTTGGAGACAGGGGGCAGGGAGACCCAGTACTTC. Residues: CASSLETGGRETQYF.

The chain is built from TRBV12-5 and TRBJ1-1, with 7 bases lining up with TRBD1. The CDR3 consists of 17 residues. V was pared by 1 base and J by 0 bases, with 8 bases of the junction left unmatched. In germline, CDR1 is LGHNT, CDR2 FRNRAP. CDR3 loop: CASGLAYGTEMNTEAFF. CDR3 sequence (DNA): TGTGCTAGTGGTTTGGCATACGGGACAGAGATGAACACTGAAGCTTTCTTT.

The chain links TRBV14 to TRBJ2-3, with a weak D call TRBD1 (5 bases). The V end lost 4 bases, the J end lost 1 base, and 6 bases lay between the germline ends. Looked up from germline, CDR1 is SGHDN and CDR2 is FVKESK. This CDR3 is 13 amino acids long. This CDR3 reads CASSLQGTDTQYF. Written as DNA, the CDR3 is TGTGCCAGCAGCCTACAGGGCACAGATACGCAGTATTTT.

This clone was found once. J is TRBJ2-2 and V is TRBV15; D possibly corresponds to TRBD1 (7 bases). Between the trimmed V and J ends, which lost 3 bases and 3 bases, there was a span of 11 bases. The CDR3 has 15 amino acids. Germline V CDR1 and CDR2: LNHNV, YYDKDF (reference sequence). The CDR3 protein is CATSSSRGDTGELFF. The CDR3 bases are TGTGCCACCAGCAGTTCCAGGGGGGACACCGGGGAGCTGTTTTTT.

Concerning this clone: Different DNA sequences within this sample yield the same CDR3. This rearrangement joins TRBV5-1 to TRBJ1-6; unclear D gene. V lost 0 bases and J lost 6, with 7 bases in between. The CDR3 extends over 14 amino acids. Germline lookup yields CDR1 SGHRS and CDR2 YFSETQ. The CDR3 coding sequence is TGCGCCAGCAGCTTGGGAGGCGGTAATTCACCCCTCCACTTT. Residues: CASSLGGGNSPLHF.

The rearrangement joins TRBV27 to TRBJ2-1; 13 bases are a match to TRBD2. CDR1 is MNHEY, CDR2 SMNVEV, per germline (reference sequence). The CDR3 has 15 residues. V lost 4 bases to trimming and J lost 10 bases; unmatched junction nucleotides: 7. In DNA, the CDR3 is TGTGCCAGCAGTTCCTGGACTAGCGGGAGTTGGGAGCAGTTCTTC. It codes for CASSSWTSGSWEQFF.

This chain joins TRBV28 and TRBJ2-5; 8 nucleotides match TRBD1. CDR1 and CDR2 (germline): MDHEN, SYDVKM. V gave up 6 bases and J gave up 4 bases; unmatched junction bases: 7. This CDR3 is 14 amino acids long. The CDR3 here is CASSLEGQGETQYF. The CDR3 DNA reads TGTGCCAGCAGCCTAGAAGGACAGGGAGAGACCCAGTACTTC.

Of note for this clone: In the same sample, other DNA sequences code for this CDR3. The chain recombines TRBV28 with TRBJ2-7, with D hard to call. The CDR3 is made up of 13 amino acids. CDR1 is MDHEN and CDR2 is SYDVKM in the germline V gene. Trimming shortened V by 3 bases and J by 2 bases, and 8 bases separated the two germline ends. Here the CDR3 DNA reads TGTGCCAGCAGTTTCACTGGGCCCTACGAGCAGTACTTC. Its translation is CASSFTGPYEQYF.

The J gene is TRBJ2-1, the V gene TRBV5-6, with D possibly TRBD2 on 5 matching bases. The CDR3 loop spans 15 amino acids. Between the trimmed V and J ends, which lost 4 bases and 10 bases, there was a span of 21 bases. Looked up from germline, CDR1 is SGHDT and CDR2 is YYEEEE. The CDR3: CASSVRVWAGSEQFF. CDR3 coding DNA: TGTGCCAGCAGCGTAAGGGTTTGGGCTGGGAGCGAGCAGTTCTTC.

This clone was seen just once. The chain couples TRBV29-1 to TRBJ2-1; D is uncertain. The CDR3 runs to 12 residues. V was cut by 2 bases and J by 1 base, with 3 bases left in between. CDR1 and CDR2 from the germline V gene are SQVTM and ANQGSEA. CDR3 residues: CSVESSYNEQFF. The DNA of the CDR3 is TGCAGCGTTGAATCGTCCTACAATGAGCAGTTCTTC.

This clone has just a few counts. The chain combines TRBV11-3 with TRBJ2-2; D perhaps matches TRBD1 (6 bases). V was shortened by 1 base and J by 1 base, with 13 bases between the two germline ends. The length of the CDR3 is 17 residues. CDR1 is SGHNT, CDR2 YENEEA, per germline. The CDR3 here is CASSLGFTGQNTGELFF. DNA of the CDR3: TGTGCCAGCAGCTTAGGGTTCACGGGACAGAACACCGGGGAGCTGTTTTTT.

The CDR3 DNA sequence: TGTGCCACCAGCCCGGGACTAGCGGGAGGCAGCACAGATACGCAGTATTTT. Translation: CATSPGLAGGSTDTQYF. The rearrangement links TRBV24-1 to TRBJ2-3; TRBD2 agrees at 15 bases. Unmatched junction bases numbered 4, after V lost 7 bases and J lost 0 bases. The CDR3 is 17 residues long. Germline V gene lookup returns CDR1 KGHDR and CDR2 SFDVKD.

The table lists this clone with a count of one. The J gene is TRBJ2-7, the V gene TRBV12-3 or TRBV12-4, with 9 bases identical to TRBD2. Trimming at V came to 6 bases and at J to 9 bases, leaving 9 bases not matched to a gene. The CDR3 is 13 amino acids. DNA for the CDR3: TGTGCCAGCAGCCGGACTAGCGCAACAGCGCAGTACTTC. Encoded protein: CASSRTSATAQYF.

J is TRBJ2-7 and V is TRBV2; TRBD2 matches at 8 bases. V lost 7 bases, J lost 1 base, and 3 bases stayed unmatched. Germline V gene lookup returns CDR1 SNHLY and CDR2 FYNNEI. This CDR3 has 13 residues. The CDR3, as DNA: TGTGCCAGCAACGGGGGGGGATCCTACGAGCAGTACTTC. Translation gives CASNGGGSYEQYF.

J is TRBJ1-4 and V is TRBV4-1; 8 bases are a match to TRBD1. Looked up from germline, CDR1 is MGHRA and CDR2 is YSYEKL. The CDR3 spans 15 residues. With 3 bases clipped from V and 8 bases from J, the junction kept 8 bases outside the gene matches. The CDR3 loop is CASSQAQGAGEKLFF. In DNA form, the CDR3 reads TGCGCCAGCAGCCAGGCTCAGGGGGCGGGGGAAAAACTGTTTTTT.

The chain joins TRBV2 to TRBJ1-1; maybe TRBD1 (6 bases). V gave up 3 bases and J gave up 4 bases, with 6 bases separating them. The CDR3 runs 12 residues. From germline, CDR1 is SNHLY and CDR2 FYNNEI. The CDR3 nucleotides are TGTGCCAGCAGTGAGGACAGCACTGAAGCTTTCTTT. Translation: CASSEDSTEAFF.

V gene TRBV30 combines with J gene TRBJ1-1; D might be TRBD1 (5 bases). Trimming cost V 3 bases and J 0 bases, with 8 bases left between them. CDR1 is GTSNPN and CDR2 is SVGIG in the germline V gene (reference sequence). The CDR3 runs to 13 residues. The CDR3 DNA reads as TGTGCCTGGAGCAGGGAAATGAACACTGAAGCTTTCTTT. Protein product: CAWSREMNTEAFF. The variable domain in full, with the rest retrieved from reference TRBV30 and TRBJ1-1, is SQTIHQWPATLVQPVGSPLSLECTVEGTSNPNLYWYRQAAGRGLQLLFYSVGIGQISSEVPQNLSASRPQDRQFILSSKKLLLSDSGFYLCAWSREMNTEAFFGQGTRLTVV.

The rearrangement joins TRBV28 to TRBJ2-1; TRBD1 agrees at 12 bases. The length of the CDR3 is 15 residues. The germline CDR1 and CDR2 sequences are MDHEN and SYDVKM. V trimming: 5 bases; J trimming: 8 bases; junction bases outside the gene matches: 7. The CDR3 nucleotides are TGTGCCAGCAGTCCCCGGGGACAGGGGGCTGATGAGCAGTTCTTC. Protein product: CASSPRGQGADEQFF.

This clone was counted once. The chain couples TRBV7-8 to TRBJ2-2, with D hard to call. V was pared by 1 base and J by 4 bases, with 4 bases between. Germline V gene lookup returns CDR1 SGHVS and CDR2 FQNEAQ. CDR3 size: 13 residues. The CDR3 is CASSLVSTGELFF. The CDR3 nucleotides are TGTGCCAGCAGCTTAGTCAGCACCGGGGAGCTGTTTTTT.

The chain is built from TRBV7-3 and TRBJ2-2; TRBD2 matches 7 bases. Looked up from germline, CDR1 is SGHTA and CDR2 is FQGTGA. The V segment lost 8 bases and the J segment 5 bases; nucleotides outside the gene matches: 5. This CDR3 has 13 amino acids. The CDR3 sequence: CASRQGGTGELFF. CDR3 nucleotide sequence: TGTGCCAGCCGGCAGGGAGGGACCGGGGAGCTGTTTTTT.

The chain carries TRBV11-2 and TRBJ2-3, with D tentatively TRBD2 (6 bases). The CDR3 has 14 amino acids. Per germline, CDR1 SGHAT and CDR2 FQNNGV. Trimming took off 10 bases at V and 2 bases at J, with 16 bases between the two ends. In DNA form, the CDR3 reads TGTGCCACTGTTGGGGGAGGACACACAGATACGCAGTATTTT. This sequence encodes CATVGGGHTDTQYF.

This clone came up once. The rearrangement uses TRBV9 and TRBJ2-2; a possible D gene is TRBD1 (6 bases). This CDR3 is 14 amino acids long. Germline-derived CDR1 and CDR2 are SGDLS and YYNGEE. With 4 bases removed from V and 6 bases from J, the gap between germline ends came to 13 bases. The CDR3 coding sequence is TGTGCCAGCAGCAGACGAGGGGGAGCCGGGGAGCTGTTTTTT. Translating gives CASSRRGGAGELFF. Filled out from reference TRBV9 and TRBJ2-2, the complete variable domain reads DSGVTQTPKHLITATGQRVTLRCSPRSGDLSVYWYQQSLDQGLQFLIQYYNGEERAKGNILERFSAQQFPDLHSELNLSSLELGDSALYFCASSRRGGAGELFFGEGSRLTVL.

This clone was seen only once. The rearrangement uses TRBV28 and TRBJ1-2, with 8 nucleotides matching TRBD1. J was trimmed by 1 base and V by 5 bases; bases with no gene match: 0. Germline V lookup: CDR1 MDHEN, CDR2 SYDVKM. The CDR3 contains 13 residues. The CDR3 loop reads CASSGQGNYGYTF. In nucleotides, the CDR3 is TGTGCCAGCAGTGGACAGGGTAACTATGGCTACACCTTC.

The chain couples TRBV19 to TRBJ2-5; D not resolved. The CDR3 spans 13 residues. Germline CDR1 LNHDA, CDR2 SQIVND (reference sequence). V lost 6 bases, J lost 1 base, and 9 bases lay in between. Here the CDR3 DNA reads TGTGCCAGTAGGTTGGGCCCCCAAGAGACCCAGTACTTC. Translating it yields CASRLGPQETQYF.